The T cell receptor beta chain described here comes from a study of blood T cells in healthy people across ages. All donors came from Russia, were Caucasian and healthy, and spanned ages roughly 6 to 95. Study-wide points: While age rose, TCR beta diversity per million T cells dropped in a roughly linear way.

The CDR3 spans 16 residues. With regard to this clonotype: Its target is unknown.

Sample-barcoded 5' priming and a J-beta primer mix drove a second PCR of roughly 6 to 12 cycles. Each cDNA molecule, via a template-switch adaptor with 12 random nucleotides, was tagged. TCRdb re-called the 5' RACE reads through MiXCR, storing one row per CDR3 protein. The sample includes 1.2 million to 1.5 million distinct CDR3 sequences, 42% of them seen just once. The receptor comes from a woman younger than 30 in good health. The sequenced sample consisted of blood. This chain joins TRBV21-1 and TRBJ2-4; the table's D call of TRBD1 was not tested on the DNA. TRBV21-1 is classified as a pseudogene. The CDR3: CASSKVWGGAKNIQYF. The CDR3 bases are TGTGCCAGCAGCAAAGTGTGGGGGGGAGCCAAAAACATTCAGTACTTC.